The 23 T cell receptor beta chains given below trace back to one sample, sequenced in a study of regulatory T cells in long-lasting Graves disease (dated by TCRdb to 2020 to 2023). Receptor libraries were prepared by multiplex PCR. Instrument on record: Illumina HiSeq 4000. To build TCR beta libraries, CDR3 regions were amplified by Arm-PCR using iRepertoire HTBI primers. TCRdb redid the processing of the public reads, applying fastp at Q25 and MiXCR, and retained in-frame beta chains. All rows with the same CDR3 protein become a single entry with the most common DNA and genes. This sample is represented by about 660,000 distinct CDR3 sequences; about 32% of them were singletons. The ten largest clonotypes hold around 42% of the sample. The time point label, read with the paper, signifies: persistent/refractory GD, antithyroid drugs over 5 years with positive TRAb. RNA was extracted from PBMCs in TRIzol for both TCR sequencing and RNA sequencing.

The specimen was peripheral blood mononuclear cells (PBMCs), collected when the disease was refractory, from a patient treated with antithyroid drugs. Receptors were obtained from a female donor with Graves disease.

This chain connects TRBV28 to TRBJ1-3, with D perhaps TRBD1 (6 bases). The germline V gene has CDR1 MDHEN and CDR2 SYDVKM. V was trimmed by 6 bases and J by 0 bases, leaving 12 bases between them. The CDR3 is 15 residues long. This CDR3 is CASSHRQASGNTIYF. The CDR3 coding sequence is TGTGCCAGCAGCCACAGACAGGCCTCTGGAAACACCATATATTTT. Full variable domain (remainder filled in from reference TRBV28 and TRBJ1-3): DVKVTQSSRYLVKRTGEKVFLECVQDMDHENMFWYRQDPGLGLRLIYFSYDVKMKEKGDIPEGYSVSREKKERFSLILESASTNQTSMYLCASSHRQASGNTIYFGEGSWLTVV.

The rearrangement links TRBV7-9 to TRBJ1-5; D is perhaps TRBD1 (6 bases). This CDR3 contains 16 residues. V was cut by 5 bases and J by 8 bases, with 22 bases left in between. Germline lookup yields CDR1 SEHNR and CDR2 FQNEAQ (reference sequence). CDR3 protein: CASSPEGIGGGEPQHF. Here the CDR3 DNA reads TGTGCCAGCAGCCCCGAGGGAATTGGGGGCGGAGAGCCCCAGCATTTT.

In this sample, this clonotype turned up many times. Here the CDR3 reads CASSYLAVYQETQYF. The CDR3, as DNA: TGTGCCAGCAGTTACTTGGCAGTGTACCAAGAGACCCAGTACTTC. V and J are TRBV6-2 or TRBV6-3 and TRBJ2-5, with D uncertain. V was clipped by 1 base and J by 0 bases, with 9 bases between them. The CDR3 runs to 15 residues. Germline CDR1 is MNHEY and CDR2 is SVGEGT.

This clonotype was detected a few times. V usage is TRBV9 and J usage is TRBJ2-5, with D perhaps TRBD2 (7 bases). Looked up from germline, CDR1 is SGDLS and CDR2 is YYNGEE. V lost 3 bases and J lost 5, with 14 bases in between. The CDR3 spans 14 residues. As DNA, the CDR3 is TGTGCCAGCAGCGAGGGGGGAGGGTACGAGACCCAGTACTTC. The encoded protein is CASSEGGGYETQYF.

On this clonotype itself: A much more abundant neighbour one base away suggests this may be a read error. The chain joins TRBV6-2 or TRBV6-3 to TRBJ1-1, with D perhaps TRBD1 (5 bases). This CDR3 contains 14 residues. Germline assignment: CDR1 MNHEY and CDR2 SVGEGT. Trimming left V 8 bases short and J 7 bases short, with 20 bases between. The CDR3 region has the DNA TGTGCCAGCGCTATTACCGGGATAGGGGTTGAAGCTTTCTTT. Its translation: CASAITGIGVEAFF.

The chain joins TRBV6-1 to TRBJ2-7; perhaps TRBD2 as D (5 bases). Germline values: CDR1 MNHNS, CDR2 SASEGT. This CDR3 has 14 amino acids. Trimming removed 8 bases at V and 7 bases at J, with 21 bases between. CDR3 sequence reads: CASSEDLSTFEQYF. The CDR3, as DNA: TGTGCCAGCTCAGAGGACTTAAGTACCTTTGAGCAGTACTTC.

The rearrangement uses TRBV3-1 and TRBJ1-3; D is unclear. There are 16 residues in the CDR3. Germline V gene sequence: CDR1 LGHDT, CDR2 YNNKEL (reference sequence). Trimming pared 3 bases from V and 0 bases from J, leaving 12 bases between. The CDR3 here is CASSHTSHGSGNTIYF. The DNA of the CDR3 is TGTGCCAGCAGCCACACCTCCCACGGCTCTGGAAACACCATATATTTT.

About this clonotype itself: The DNA is omitted, as the CDR3 cannot be located on it reliably, and the CDR3 follows TCRdb's listing. The chain uses TRBV9 and TRBJ1-3; TRBD1, the table's D call, lacks a check against the DNA. Germline V gene lookup returns CDR1 SGDLS and CDR2 YYNGEE. The CDR3 extends over 12 residues, inclusive of both ends. The CDR3 loop is CASSVGTGTPDF.

This clonotype was detected a few times. This chain uses TRBV19 with TRBJ1-1; 7 nucleotides agree with TRBD1. J was trimmed by 0 bases and V by 5 bases; bases with no gene match: 3. The CDR3 extends over 14 amino acids. Germline assignment: CDR1 LNHDA and CDR2 SQIVND (reference sequence). The CDR3 protein is CASSGQVLNTEAFF. CDR3 DNA sequence: TGTGCCAGTAGTGGACAGGTCCTGAACACTGAAGCTTTCTTT. Complete variable domain (other parts from reference TRBV19 and TRBJ1-1): DGGITQSPKYLFRKEGQNVTLSCEQNLNHDAMYWYRQDPGQGLRLIYYSQIVNDFQKGDIAEGYSVSREKKESFPLTVTSAQKNPTAFYLCASSGQVLNTEAFFGQGTRLTVV.

The DNA of the CDR3 is TGTGCCAGCTCACCTACCGCGGGGACCTCGTACTTC. This translates into CASSPTAGTSYF. This rearrangement joins TRBV18 to TRBJ2-5, with D maybe TRBD2 (6 bases). V lost 3 bases and J lost 13, with 15 bases in between. From germline, CDR1 is KGHSH and CDR2 LQKENI. CDR3 length: 12 amino acids.

Only a few counts were recorded for this clonotype. J is TRBJ2-5 and V is TRBV7-7, with D hard to call. V gave up 5 bases and J gave up 1 base, with 11 bases separating them. The CDR3 has 14 residues. Germline CDR1 and CDR2: SSHAT and FNYEAQ (reference sequence). As DNA, the CDR3 is TGTGCCAGCAGCCGTGATACGGTCCAAGAGACCCAGTACTTC. It encodes CASSRDTVQETQYF. Full variable domain (remainder filled in from reference TRBV7-7 and TRBJ2-5): GAGVSQSPRYKVTKRGQDVTLRCDPISSHATLYWYQQALGQGPEFLTYFNYEAQPDKSGLPSDRFSAERPEGSISTLTIQRTEQRDSAMYRCASSRDTVQETQYFGPGTRLLVL.

This clonotype was picked up one time. The V and J genes are TRBV19 and TRBJ2-2; unclear D gene. CDR3 length: 15 residues. The germline V and J ends were trimmed by 2 bases and 4 bases, with 11 bases remaining between them. Per germline, CDR1 LNHDA and CDR2 SQIVND (reference sequence). The CDR3 nucleotides read TGTGCCAGTAGTATATATTCGACGGTCACCGGGGAGCTGTTTTTT. It yields the protein CASSIYSTVTGELFF.

There are a few counts of this clonotype. The J gene is TRBJ1-5, the V gene TRBV12-3 or TRBV12-4, with 7 bases fitting TRBD1. The length of the CDR3 is 14 residues. Trimming at V came to 7 bases and at J to 2 bases, leaving 5 bases not matched to a gene. CDR3 protein: CASKPDRGNQPQHF. For the CDR3, the DNA is TGTGCCAGCAAACCCGACAGGGGCAATCAGCCCCAGCATTTT.

V usage is TRBV29-1 and J usage is TRBJ2-7; 9 bases fit TRBD1. The CDR3 totals 15 residues. V was pared by 0 bases and J by 1 base, with 4 bases of the junction left unmatched. Per germline, CDR1 SQVTM and CDR2 ANQGSEA. Here the CDR3 DNA reads TGCAGCGTTGAAGATGGACAGGGGTCGTCCTACGAGCAGTACTTC. Encoded protein: CSVEDGQGSSYEQYF.

The genes are TRBV30 and TRBJ1-2, with D unresolved. This CDR3 region has 12 residues. Germline CDR1 GTSNPN, CDR2 SVGIG (reference sequence). Trimming left V 0 bases short and J 7 bases short, with 9 bases between. CDR3 nucleotides: TGTGCCTGGAGTGTCCATCCCCTTGGCTACACCTTC. Translated, it gives CAWSVHPLGYTF.

The rearrangement uses TRBV12-3 or TRBV12-4 and TRBJ2-7; the match to TRBD2 covers 9 bases. The junction had 5 bases not matched to a gene; V was cut back by 4 bases and J by 1 base. The CDR3 sequence is 15 residues long. The CDR3 loop is CASSSGGRASYEQYF. In DNA, the CDR3 is TGTGCCAGCAGTTCGGGCGGGAGGGCGTCCTACGAGCAGTACTTC.

This chain links TRBV12-3 or TRBV12-4 with TRBJ2-5, with a possible D match to TRBD2 (5 bases). V was pared by 5 bases and J by 5 bases, with 12 bases between. CDR3 size: 13 residues. CDR3 sequence: CASSPKPGETQYF. Here the CDR3 DNA reads TGTGCCAGCAGTCCAAAACCGGGGGAGACCCAGTACTTC.

This clonotype came up a few times. The chain combines TRBV2 with TRBJ1-2; 9 nucleotides match TRBD1. The length of the CDR3 is 15 residues. V lost 7 bases, J lost 2 bases, and 8 bases stayed unmatched. Per the germline V gene, CDR1 is SNHLY and CDR2 is FYNNEI. CDR3 sequence (DNA): TGTGCCAGCACCAAAGACAGGGGGTGGAACTATGGCTACACCTTC. Protein: CASTKDRGWNYGYTF.

In this sample, this clonotype turned up many times. The gene calls are TRBV29-1 and TRBJ2-5; TRBD2 aligns across 8 bases. CDR3 size: 16 residues. Germline CDR1 SQVTM, CDR2 ANQGSEA. V dropped 4 bases and J dropped 5; count of bases not matched to a gene: 15. The CDR3 coding sequence is TGCAGCGTTGGACAGTCCGGGAGGGCCTATTGGGAGACCCAGTACTTC. Protein product: CSVGQSGRAYWETQYF.

This clonotype was counted a single time. The rearrangement uses TRBV5-1 and TRBJ2-7; the match to TRBD2 covers 7 bases. The junction had 7 bases not matched to a gene; V was cut back by 7 bases and J by 0 bases. The CDR3 is 14 amino acids. Per germline, CDR1 SGHRS and CDR2 YFSETQ. CDR3 region: CASGFGGSSYEQYF. CDR3 coding DNA: TGCGCCAGCGGTTTCGGCGGGAGCTCCTACGAGCAGTACTTC.

This clonotype was counted between two and nine times. This chain connects TRBV30 to TRBJ1-1; D gene unclear. This CDR3 comprises 11 residues. The germline V gene has CDR1 GTSNPN and CDR2 SVGIG (reference sequence). Deletions cut 3 bases from V and 5 bases from J, with 7 bases between. CDR3: CAWSYGTEAFF. Written as DNA, the CDR3 is TGTGCCTGGAGCTATGGGACTGAAGCTTTCTTT.

V is TRBV19 and J is TRBJ1-5, with D possibly matching TRBD1 (5 bases). The CDR3 consists of 12 residues. The ends were cut back, 7 bases at V and 5 bases at J, with 9 bases in the middle. Germline V CDR1 and CDR2: LNHDA, SQIVND (reference sequence). Here the CDR3 reads CASMGLDQPQHF. The CDR3 DNA follows: TGTGCCAGTATGGGACTTGATCAGCCCCAGCATTTT.

V usage is TRBV5-1 and J usage is TRBJ1-2, with D hard to call. This CDR3 is 14 amino acids long. Between the trimmed V and J ends, which lost 4 bases and 1 base, there was a span of 11 bases. Germline V CDR1 and CDR2: SGHRS, YFSETQ. In DNA form, the CDR3 reads TGCGCCAGCAGCCTGGACGGCAATAACTATGGCTACACCTTC. Residues: CASSLDGNNYGYTF.